The 28 T cell receptor beta chains listed next were all sequenced from one sample in a study of cytomegalovirus exposure and HLA in healthy donors. TCRdb keeps only in-frame clones here, not all; method: immunoSEQ multiplex PCR. The table includes 250,000 to 350,000 clones, about nine tenths detected once. The sequencing sample was made of PBMCs. Receptors were obtained from a woman between 18 and 30 years old in good health and CMV-seronegative.

This clone appeared a few times. The V call is TRBV4-3, the J call TRBJ1-5, with D hard to call. Germline V gene sequence: CDR1 LGHNA, CDR2 YSLEER. The CDR3 loop spans 14 amino acids. The V end lost 4 bases, the J end lost 0 bases, and 7 bases lay between the germline ends. CDR3: CASSPTVSNQPQHF. CDR3 DNA: TGCGCCAGCAGCCCAACGGTTAGCAATCAGCCCCAGCATTTT.

The chain has TRBV25-1 and TRBJ1-2; TRBD1 agrees at 7 bases. Germline V gene data show CDR1 as MGHDK and CDR2 as SYGVNS. The CDR3 spans 13 residues. The V segment lost 4 bases and the J segment 5 bases; nucleotides outside the gene matches: 4. CDR3 sequence: CASSVAGGYGYTF. CDR3 in DNA: TGTGCCAGCAGTGTAGCAGGGGGATATGGCTACACCTTC.

Comments on this clone: This sample includes further DNA sequences coding for the same CDR3. The chain employs TRBV7-3 and TRBJ2-1, with 7 bases aligning to TRBD1. Per the germline V gene, CDR1 is SGHTA and CDR2 is FQGTGA. The V gene end was trimmed by 5 bases and the J gene end by 5 bases; junction bases not matched to a gene: 21. CDR3 length equals 19 residues. Here the CDR3 reads CASSPRQGRNGTRDNEQFF. Here the CDR3 DNA reads TGTGCCAGCAGCCCAAGACAGGGACGGAACGGGACAAGGGACAATGAGCAGTTCTTC.

V usage is TRBV7-2 and J usage is TRBJ2-7, with 7 bases matching TRBD2. The germline CDR1 and CDR2 sequences are SGHTA and FQGNSA. This CDR3 is 15 amino acids long. The ends lost 7 bases at V and 4 bases at J; junction bases unmatched: 13. The CDR3, as DNA: TGTGCCAGCACCCAAGGGGCTAGCGGATTATACGAGCAGTACTTC. Protein product: CASTQGASGLYEQYF.

This rearrangement joins TRBV10-3 to TRBJ2-1, with a tentative D call TRBD1 (6 bases). Germline V lookup: CDR1 ENHRY, CDR2 SYGVKD. The CDR3 contains 15 residues. The V end lost 4 bases, the J end lost 7 bases, and 17 bases lay between the germline ends. CDR3 in DNA: TGTGCCATCAGTGCAGGGGACGGACCATATAATGAGCAGTTCTTC. This translates into CAISAGDGPYNEQFF.

The chain is built from TRBV27 and TRBJ1-4; the D is unclear. This CDR3 is 17 amino acids long. Trimming pared 0 bases from V and 0 bases from J, leaving 11 bases between. Germline-derived CDR1 and CDR2 are MNHEY and SMNVEV (reference sequence). The CDR3 here is CASSLSASQSTNEKLFF. In nucleotides, the CDR3 is TGTGCCAGCAGTTTATCGGCCTCACAATCAACTAATGAAAAACTGTTTTTT.

The V and J genes are TRBV28 and TRBJ2-7, with 8 bases matching TRBD1. The CDR3 totals 15 residues. After removal of 4 bases from V and 3 bases from J, the junction contained 8 bases not matched to a gene. Germline V gene lookup returns CDR1 MDHEN and CDR2 SYDVKM. The CDR3 region is CASSSNGQGDYEQYF. CDR3 nucleotides: TGTGCCAGCAGTTCCAACGGACAGGGAGACTACGAGCAGTACTTC. Drawing the rest from reference TRBV28 and TRBJ2-7, the complete variable domain is DVKVTQSSRYLVKRTGEKVFLECVQDMDHENMFWYRQDPGLGLRLIYFSYDVKMKEKGDIPEGYSVSREKKERFSLILESASTNQTSMYLCASSSNGQGDYEQYFGPGTRLTVT.

This chain uses TRBV7-9 with TRBJ2-2, with D perhaps TRBD1 (5 bases). This CDR3 contains 17 residues. The germline V and J ends were trimmed by 3 bases and 5 bases, with 19 bases remaining between them. The germline CDR1 and CDR2 sequences are SEHNR and FQNEAQ (reference sequence). The CDR3 DNA follows: TGTGCCAGCAGCTTGAAAACGCGCAGGGAAGGGACCGGGGAGCTGTTTTTT. As protein: CASSLKTRREGTGELFF.

The rearrangement links TRBV4-2 to TRBJ1-5; D not certain. The CDR3 is 16 amino acids. Deletions cut 0 bases from V and 4 bases from J, with 13 bases between. The germline gives CDR1 LGHNA, CDR2 YNFKEQ. CDR3 protein: CASSQDEGVLNQPQHF. The CDR3 DNA is TGTGCCAGCAGCCAAGATGAGGGAGTGTTGAATCAGCCCCAGCATTTT.

V usage is TRBV2 and J usage is TRBJ2-2; possible D gene TRBD1, 5 bases. The germline CDR1 and CDR2 sequences are SNHLY and FYNNEI. Trimming removed 7 bases at V and 4 bases at J, with 7 bases between. CDR3 size: 12 residues. CDR3 residues: CASTQGTGELFF. The CDR3 region has the DNA TGTGCCAGCACTCAGGGCACCGGGGAGCTGTTTTTT.

The J gene is TRBJ1-4, the V gene TRBV5-1; D might be TRBD1 (5 bases). V lost 6 bases to trimming and J lost 8 bases, with 17 bases between them. Germline CDR1 and CDR2: SGHRS and YFSETQ. This CDR3 region has 14 residues. The CDR3 protein is CASTNGGLDEKLFF. CDR3 bases: TGCGCCAGCACCAATGGGGGGTTGGACGAAAAACTGTTTTTT. The full variable domain, its missing parts supplied by reference TRBV5-1 and TRBJ1-4, is KAGVTQTPRYLIKTRGQQVTLSCSPISGHRSVSWYQQTPGQGLQFLFEYFSETQRNKGNFPGRFSGRQFSNSRSEMNVSTLELGDSALYLCASTNGGLDEKLFFGSGTQLSVL.

V usage is TRBV7-9 and J usage is TRBJ2-7; maybe TRBD2 (5 bases). Looked up from germline, CDR1 is SEHNR and CDR2 is FQNEAQ (reference sequence). Trimming took 3 bases from V and 1 from J, leaving 13 bases between them. This CDR3 region has 15 residues. The CDR3 here is CASSFRGGVSYEQYF. CDR3 sequence (DNA): TGTGCCAGCAGCTTCCGGGGTGGCGTGTCCTACGAGCAGTACTTC.

The chain employs TRBV7-2 and TRBJ2-3, with a weak D call TRBD2 (6 bases). The CDR3 sequence is 17 residues long. Trimming left V 0 bases short and J 6 bases short, with 19 bases between. Germline V lookup: CDR1 SGHTA, CDR2 FQGNSA. The CDR3 sequence: CASSLARSSGGSDTQYF. The CDR3 nucleotides read TGTGCCAGCAGCTTAGCGCGTTCCAGCGGAGGGTCGGATACGCAGTATTTT.

This clone has only one observation. The V call is TRBV18, the J call TRBJ1-1; 8 bases fit TRBD1. The V and J ends lost 4 bases and 5 bases, in that order; junction bases with no gene match: 15. This CDR3 region has 17 residues. The V gene's germline CDR1 is KGHSH and CDR2 LQKENI. The CDR3 bases are TGTGCCAGCTCACAAAGGGTGGCATCCAGGGGGCGAACTGAAGCTTTCTTT. As protein: CASSQRVASRGRTEAFF.

This rearrangement joins TRBV6-5 to TRBJ1-1; no clear D gene. Germline CDR1 MNHEY, CDR2 SVGAGI. The CDR3 is made up of 13 amino acids. V was pared by 10 bases and J by 3 bases, with 15 bases between. The CDR3 here is CATQKWADTEAFF. The DNA of the CDR3 is TGTGCCACTCAAAAGTGGGCAGACACTGAAGCTTTCTTT.

The count of this clone is one. V gene TRBV2 combines with J gene TRBJ1-1; D is perhaps TRBD1 (5 bases). Germline V lookup: CDR1 SNHLY, CDR2 FYNNEI. There are 11 residues in the CDR3. The ends were cut back, 4 bases at V and 7 bases at J, with 7 bases in the middle. CDR3 sequence: CASSGQFEAFF. CDR3 DNA: TGTGCCAGCAGTGGACAGTTTGAAGCTTTCTTT. Full variable domain (remainder filled in from reference TRBV2 and TRBJ1-1): EPEVTQTPSHQVTQMGQEVILRCVPISNHLYFYWYRQILGQKVEFLVSFYNNEISEKSEIFDDQFSVERPDGSNFTLKIRSTKLEDSAMYFCASSGQFEAFFGQGTRLTVV.

The chain combines TRBV20-1 with TRBJ1-2; possibly TRBD1 for D (6 bases). Germline V CDR1 and CDR2: DFQATT, SNEGSKA (reference sequence). This CDR3 is built from 11 residues. Trimming took off 5 bases at V and 11 bases at J, with 15 bases between the two ends. The CDR3 bases are TGCAGTGCTCGCAGGGGTTCTTATTACACCTTC. It is translated as CSARRGSYYTF.

This chain uses TRBV25-1 with TRBJ1-2; 9 bases line up with TRBD1. Germline CDR1 and CDR2: MGHDK and SYGVNS. V shed 4 bases, J shed 6 bases, and the junction held 9 bases outside the gene matches. This CDR3 spans 15 amino acids. The CDR3 protein is CASSAIDRGAHGYTF. DNA for the CDR3: TGTGCCAGCAGTGCCATAGACAGGGGGGCCCATGGCTACACCTTC.

On this clone: In the same sample, other DNA sequences code for this CDR3. The chain has TRBV28 and TRBJ1-2; D not resolved. Trimming took 5 bases from V and 3 from J, leaving 7 bases between them. This CDR3 region has 12 residues. Germline CDR1 is MDHEN and CDR2 is SYDVKM. The CDR3 reads CASSLADYGYTF. In DNA, the CDR3 is TGTGCCAGCAGTCTTGCGGACTATGGCTACACCTTC.

J is TRBJ2-7 and V is TRBV4-2; 9 nucleotides match TRBD2. Germline CDR1 and CDR2: LGHNA and YNFKEQ. J was trimmed by 0 bases and V by 6 bases; bases with no gene match: 12. The CDR3 has 17 amino acids. CDR3 DNA sequence: TGTGCCAGCAGTCCCCGGATAGCGGGGGATAGCTCCTACGAGCAGTACTTC. Translation gives CASSPRIAGDSSYEQYF.

The rearrangement links TRBV28 to TRBJ1-5; TRBD1 matches at 8 bases. Trimming cost V 7 bases and J 0 bases; bases outside gene matches: 11. The germline V gene encodes CDR1 MDHEN and CDR2 SYDVKM. The CDR3 is 17 residues long. CDR3 DNA: TGTGCCAGCATGGACAGGGACGGAGTTTATAGCAATCAGCCCCAGCATTTT. Encoded protein: CASMDRDGVYSNQPQHF.

The chain combines TRBV7-3 with TRBJ2-1, with 8 bases lining up with TRBD2. Per the germline V gene, CDR1 is SGHTA and CDR2 is FQGTGA. Unmatched junction bases numbered 6, after V lost 2 bases and J lost 3 bases. CDR3 length equals 16 residues. The CDR3 bases are TGTGCCAGCAGCTTAGGGGCGGGAGGCGTCTACAATGAGCAGTTCTTC. Protein product: CASSLGAGGVYNEQFF. Together with reference TRBV7-3 and TRBJ2-1, the CDR3 gives the full variable domain: GAGVSQTPSNKVTEKGKYVELRCDPISGHTALYWYRQSLGQGPEFLIYFQGTGAADDSGLPNDRFFAVRPEGSVSTLKIQRTERGDSAVYLCASSLGAGGVYNEQFFGPGTRLTVL.

The chain uses TRBV5-1 and TRBJ1-2; D is possibly TRBD1 (5 bases). The CDR3 extends over 13 amino acids. Germline CDR1 SGHRS, CDR2 YFSETQ. The V end lost 7 bases, the J end lost 8 bases, and 18 bases lay between the germline ends. CDR3 amino acids: CASDYGGGRGYTF. In DNA form, the CDR3 reads TGCGCCAGCGACTATGGGGGGGGACGAGGCTACACCTTC.

The chain recombines TRBV9 with TRBJ2-1; D may be TRBD1 (5 bases). V lost 2 bases, J lost 0 bases, and 6 bases lay in between. This CDR3 region has 14 residues. Germline values: CDR1 SGDLS, CDR2 YYNGEE. The CDR3 DNA follows: TGTGCCAGCAGCGTGGACACCTCCTACAATGAGCAGTTCTTC. Protein product: CASSVDTSYNEQFF.

The CDR3 spells CASSLAGQGVNEQFF. The CDR3 DNA reads TGCGCCAGCAGCTTGGCGGGACAGGGGGTAAATGAGCAGTTCTTC. The chain is built from TRBV5-1 and TRBJ2-1; 11 bases fit TRBD1. J was trimmed by 7 bases and V by 0 bases; bases with no gene match: 3. The CDR3 spans 15 residues. Per the germline V gene, CDR1 is SGHRS and CDR2 is YFSETQ.

Written as DNA, the CDR3 is TGTGCCAGCAGTGCCGGACAGGGACGCACCGGGGAGCTGTTTTTT. Translating it yields CASSAGQGRTGELFF. The V call is TRBV28, the J call TRBJ2-2; 8 nucleotides agree with TRBD1. J was trimmed by 4 bases and V by 5 bases; bases with no gene match: 6. The CDR3 runs 15 residues. Germline assignment: CDR1 MDHEN and CDR2 SYDVKM.

This clone was seen a few times. This chain links TRBV4-3 with TRBJ2-7, with D maybe TRBD2 (6 bases). Germline V gene sequence: CDR1 LGHNA, CDR2 YSLEER. V was pared by 0 bases and J by 3 bases, with 15 bases between. The CDR3 totals 16 residues. The CDR3 loop is CASSQDLASENYEQYF. CDR3 DNA sequence: TGCGCCAGCAGCCAAGATCTAGCTAGCGAGAACTACGAGCAGTACTTC.

This clone occurred once. The chain carries TRBV15 and TRBJ2-7; a weak D match, TRBD1 (6 bases). V lost 3 bases and J lost 2, with 20 bases in between. This CDR3 spans 17 amino acids. CDR1 and CDR2 from the germline V gene are LNHNV and YYDKDF (reference sequence). The CDR3 loop is CATSSLLGGASTYEQYF. CDR3 sequence (DNA): TGTGCCACCAGCAGTTTACTAGGGGGAGCCTCCACCTACGAGCAGTACTTC.